This T cell receptor (beta chain) appears in the sequencing data of a study of tissue T cells after allogeneic stem cell transplantation. At the level of the study: Pathologist H&E review favored samples with visible lymphocytes for sequencing among multiple samples.

V lost 0 bases and J 5 bases, leaving 12 bases between the germline ends. CDR3 size: 14 residues. Germline CDR1 SGHRS, CDR2 YFSETQ. TCRdb's copy holds only in-frame clones and misses some; the assay was immunoSEQ multiplex PCR. In the table there are about 2,700 clones, 72% of which are singletons. Adult allogeneic hematopoietic cell transplant recipients with steroid-refractory graft-versus-host disease were prospectively enrolled for research autopsy. Gastrointestinal graft-versus-host disease was present in all patients, each treated with several therapy lines. The chain couples TRBV5-1 to TRBJ2-7; TRBD1 is a possible D gene (5 bases). The material was colon tissue, obtained at autopsy. This sequence originates from a male patient aged 60 or over with steroid-refractory graft-versus-host disease after an allogeneic stem cell transplant. The T cells may partly be graft donor cells. DNA of the CDR3: TGCGCCAGCAGCTTGGTAAGGGGCGGCGACGAGCAGTACTTC. It yields the protein CASSLVRGGDEQYF.